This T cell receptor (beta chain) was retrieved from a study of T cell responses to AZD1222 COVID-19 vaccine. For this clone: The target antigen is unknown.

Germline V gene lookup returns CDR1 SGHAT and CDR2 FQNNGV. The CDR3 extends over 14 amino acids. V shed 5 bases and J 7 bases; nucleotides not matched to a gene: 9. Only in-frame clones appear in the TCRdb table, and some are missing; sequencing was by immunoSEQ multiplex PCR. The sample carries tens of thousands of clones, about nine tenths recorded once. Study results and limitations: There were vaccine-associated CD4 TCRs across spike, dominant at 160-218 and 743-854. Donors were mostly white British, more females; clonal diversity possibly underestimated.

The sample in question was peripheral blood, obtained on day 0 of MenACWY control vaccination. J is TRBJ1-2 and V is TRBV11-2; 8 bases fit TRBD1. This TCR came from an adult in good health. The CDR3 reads CASSARTGNGGYTF. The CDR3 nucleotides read TGTGCCAGCAGCGCCAGGACAGGGAACGGTGGCTACACCTTC.